Below, 20 T cell receptor beta chains from the same sample are listed, as sequenced in a study of shared clonotypes between healthy human individuals. The data were produced by immunoSEQ multiplex PCR, yet TCRdb's version contains in-frame clones alone and is incomplete. The table includes approximately 1.4 million clones, under 99% detected once. Sequenced: naive CD4+ T cells sorted from blood. As to subset: CD45RA+ positively selected. Source of these receptors: a man aged 30 to 39 in good health.

J is TRBJ2-3 and V is TRBV5-5; perhaps TRBD1 as D (5 bases). Trimming stripped 2 bases from V and 2 bases from J, with 18 bases between. The germline gives CDR1 SGHKS, CDR2 YYEKEE (reference sequence). This CDR3 comprises 17 residues. CDR3 DNA: TGTGCCAGCAGCTTCTCAGGCCCAGGGTTCCCCACAGATACGCAGTATTTT. The encoded protein is CASSFSGPGFPTDTQYF.

The chain combines TRBV5-1 with TRBJ2-1, with D hard to call. Germline lookup yields CDR1 SGHRS and CDR2 YFSETQ. This CDR3 contains 15 residues. V was clipped by 4 bases and J by 2 bases, with 13 bases between them. The DNA of the CDR3 is TGCGCCAGCAGCCCCCAAGAGGTCCCCTACAATGAGCAGTTCTTC. Its translation: CASSPQEVPYNEQFF.

The chain employs TRBV27 and TRBJ2-3; 13 positions agree with TRBD2. This CDR3 contains 16 residues. The J segment lost 3 bases and the V segment lost 7 bases, leaving 7 bases of the junction unmatched. Per germline, CDR1 MNHEY and CDR2 SMNVEV (reference sequence). The CDR3 sequence: CASTRTSGSWTDTQYF. The CDR3, as DNA: TGTGCCAGCACCCGGACTAGCGGGAGTTGGACAGATACGCAGTATTTT.

Comments on this clone: Different DNA sequences within this sample yield the same CDR3. The chain has TRBV5-4 and TRBJ2-5, with 9 bases aligning to TRBD1. Germline loops: CDR1 SGHNT, CDR2 YYREEE (reference sequence). V shed 3 bases, J shed 1 base, and the junction held 1 base outside the gene matches. This CDR3 is built from 14 residues. The DNA of the CDR3 is TGTGCCAGCAGCTCACAGGGGGCCCAAGAGACCCAGTACTTC. Encoded protein: CASSSQGAQETQYF.

This chain joins TRBV18 and TRBJ2-1; the match to TRBD2 covers 9 bases. The V segment lost 2 bases and the J segment 2 bases; nucleotides outside the gene matches: 4. The germline V gene encodes CDR1 KGHSH and CDR2 LQKENI. This CDR3 spans 16 amino acids. The CDR3 DNA reads as TGTGCCAGCTCACCAGTAGCGGGAGCGACCTACAATGAGCAGTTCTTC. This sequence encodes CASSPVAGATYNEQFF.

The CDR3 region has the DNA TGCAGCGTTGGGGGTGGAGGTGAGCAGTTCTTC. It encodes CSVGGGGEQFF. This chain connects TRBV29-1 to TRBJ2-1; TRBD2 might be the D (5 bases). Trimming removed 4 bases from V and 9 bases from J, with 10 bases in between. The CDR3 runs to 11 residues. CDR1 is SQVTM, CDR2 ANQGSEA, per germline.

The chain has TRBV18 and TRBJ2-7; D gene unclear. The length of the CDR3 is 13 residues. In germline, CDR1 is KGHSH, CDR2 LQKENI. The V end was cut by 2 bases, the J end by 9 bases, with 14 bases between. This chain's CDR3 is CASSPSSGVLQYF. The DNA of the CDR3 is TGTGCCAGCTCACCAAGTTCTGGGGTTTTGCAGTACTTC.

A word on this clone: One end of the junction is discordant with germline, which a read error may explain. The chain combines TRBV7-7 with TRBJ2-7; 7 nucleotides line up with TRBD1. This CDR3 has 15 residues. Looked up from germline, CDR1 is SSHAT and CDR2 is FNYEAQ (reference sequence). The CDR3 bases are TGTGCTAGCAGCCTTGGGACAGACCCTACCTACGAGCAGTACTTC. This codes for CASSLGTDPTYEQYF.

This chain joins TRBV19 and TRBJ2-1; no clear D. This CDR3 contains 12 residues. With 3 bases removed from V and 7 bases from J, the gap between germline ends came to 7 bases. The V gene's germline CDR1 is LNHDA and CDR2 SQIVND (reference sequence). The CDR3 DNA reads TGTGCCAGTAGTATGCCCTTTAATGAGCAGTTCTTC. This gives the protein CASSMPFNEQFF.

This clone has only one observation. V usage is TRBV11-2 and J usage is TRBJ2-2; no clear D gene. CDR1 and CDR2 (germline): SGHAT, FQNNGV. The CDR3 runs to 14 residues. The V gene lost 0 bases and the J gene lost 5 bases, with 7 bases spanning the gap. The chain's CDR3 is CASSLDGRTGELFF. The CDR3 DNA is TGTGCCAGCAGCTTAGATGGGCGGACCGGGGAGCTGTTTTTT.

This sequence joins TRBV4-3 and TRBJ1-4, with D hard to call. Per germline, CDR1 LGHNA and CDR2 YSLEER. The CDR3 extends over 15 amino acids. Deletions cut 4 bases from V and 7 bases from J, with 16 bases between. The CDR3 bases are TGCGCCAGCAGCCTAGATGGAGCGCGGGCTGAAAAACTGTTTTTT. Translating gives CASSLDGARAEKLFF.

The rearrangement joins TRBV7-8 to TRBJ1-5; D may be TRBD1 (5 bases). Trimming stripped 3 bases from V and 11 bases from J, with 17 bases between. Per the germline V gene, CDR1 is SGHVS and CDR2 is FQNEAQ. This CDR3 region has 14 residues. As DNA, the CDR3 is TGTGCCAGCAGCTTTGGGGGAAGGTCCAAGGCCCAGCATTTT. Protein: CASSFGGRSKAQHF.

The chain uses TRBV7-2 and TRBJ1-2, with TRBD1 as a possible D gene (5 bases). Germline V gives CDR1 SGHTA, CDR2 FQGNSA. V gave up 5 bases and J gave up 11 bases, with 18 bases separating them. The CDR3 extends over 13 amino acids. CDR3 bases: TGTGCCAGCAGCCCCGGGACTCATATATTATACACCTTC. Residues: CASSPGTHILYTF.

CDR3 amino acids: CASLWTSGRNEQFF. The CDR3 DNA is TGTGCCAGCCTATGGACTAGCGGACGAAATGAGCAGTTCTTC. The chain recombines TRBV7-2 with TRBJ2-1; 10 bases agree with TRBD2. The CDR3 length is 14 residues. The V and J ends lost 8 bases and 7 bases, in that order; junction bases with no gene match: 8. Germline V gene sequence: CDR1 SGHTA, CDR2 FQGNSA. The variable domain in full, with the rest retrieved from reference TRBV7-2 and TRBJ2-1, is GAGVSQSPSNKVTEKGKDVELRCDPISGHTALYWYRQSLGQGLEFLIYFQGNSAPDKSGLPSDRFSAERTGGSVSTLTIQRTQQEDSAVYLCASLWTSGRNEQFFGPGTRLTVL.

The V call is TRBV6-1, the J call TRBJ1-1; no definite D call. Germline CDR1 MNHNS, CDR2 SASEGT. The CDR3 consists of 13 residues. Trimming stripped 2 bases from V and 5 bases from J, with 9 bases between. In DNA, the CDR3 is TGTGCCAGCAGTGAATCGGATAAAACTGAAGCTTTCTTT. Protein: CASSESDKTEAFF.

This chain connects TRBV25-1 to TRBJ1-1, with D unresolved. V shed 1 base and J shed 2 bases, with 8 bases lying between them. The CDR3 consists of 14 residues. Per the germline V gene, CDR1 is MGHDK and CDR2 is SYGVNS. In DNA form, the CDR3 reads TGTGCCAGCAGTGAATCTAGACAAAACACTGAAGCTTTCTTT. Its protein is CASSESRQNTEAFF.

V usage is TRBV6-6 and J usage is TRBJ2-1; tentatively, D is TRBD1 or TRBD2 (5 bases each). This CDR3 region has 13 residues. V shed 6 bases and J shed 4 bases, with 10 bases lying between them. CDR1 MNHNY and CDR2 SVGAGI come from the germline V gene (reference sequence). In DNA, the CDR3 is TGTGCCAGCAGACTAGGGGAGTACAATGAGCAGTTCTTC. As protein: CASRLGEYNEQFF.

This chain links TRBV28 with TRBJ2-1, with TRBD1 matching 7 bases. Trimming took 2 bases from V and 8 from J; bases not matched to a gene: 6. The CDR3 sequence is 14 residues long. The germline V gene encodes CDR1 MDHEN and CDR2 SYDVKM. The CDR3: CASSLDRVRDEQFF. DNA for the CDR3: TGTGCCAGCAGTTTAGACAGGGTACGGGATGAGCAGTTCTTC.

This chain uses TRBV5-3 with TRBJ2-6, with 11 bases that match TRBD1. TRBV5-3 is sorted into the ORF group, with uncertain function. The junction had 8 bases not matched to a gene; V was cut back by 5 bases and J by 1 base. This CDR3 comprises 18 residues. CDR3 sequence reads: CARRVRTGGASGANVLTF. CDR3 in DNA: TGTGCCAGAAGAGTAAGGACAGGGGGCGCTTCTGGGGCCAACGTCCTGACTTTC.

A single count supports this clone. The rearrangement joins TRBV7-8 to TRBJ1-2, with a weak D call TRBD1 (6 bases). The V and J ends lost 1 base and 3 bases respectively, with 12 bases between them. There are 15 residues in the CDR3. Germline-derived CDR1 and CDR2 are SGHVS and FQNEAQ. In nucleotides, the CDR3 is TGTGCCAGCAGCTTAGTTCAGGGGCGAGACTATGGCTACACCTTC. Translated: CASSLVQGRDYGYTF.